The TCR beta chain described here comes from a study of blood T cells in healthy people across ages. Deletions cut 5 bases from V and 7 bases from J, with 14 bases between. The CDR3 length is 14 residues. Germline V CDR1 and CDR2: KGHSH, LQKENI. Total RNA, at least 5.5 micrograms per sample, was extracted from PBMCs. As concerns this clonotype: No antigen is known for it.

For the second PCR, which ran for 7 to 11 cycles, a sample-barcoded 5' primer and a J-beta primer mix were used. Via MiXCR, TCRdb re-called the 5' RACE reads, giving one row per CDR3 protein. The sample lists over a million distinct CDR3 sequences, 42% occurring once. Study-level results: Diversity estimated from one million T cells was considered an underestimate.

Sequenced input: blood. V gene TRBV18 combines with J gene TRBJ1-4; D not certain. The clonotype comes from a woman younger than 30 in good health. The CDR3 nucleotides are TGTGCCAGCTCAACCCGCTTGAGGGCTGAAAAACTGTTTTTT. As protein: CASSTRLRAEKLFF.